This TCR beta chain appears in the sequencing data of a study of control samples from healthy donors and cancer patients. This CDR3 is built from 14 residues. CDR1 and CDR2 from the germline V gene are MNHEY and SVGAGI. V lost 8 bases and J lost 8, with 19 bases in between. TCRdb's copy holds only in-frame clones and misses some; the assay was immunoSEQ multiplex PCR. The sample includes about 50,000 clones, nearly 96% of them seen just once. Source material: blood. This sequence joins TRBV6-5 and TRBJ2-1; D is unclear. The TCR sequence derives from a woman in her twenties or thirties in good health. The CDR3 region is CASRTHPQSDEQFF. Written as DNA, the CDR3 is TGTGCCAGCCGTACCCACCCCCAATCGGATGAGCAGTTCTTC.